What follows are 8 T cell receptor beta chains derived from one specimen sequenced in a study of Ad26.COV2.S vaccination and SARS-CoV-2 variants. Treatment in this sample: some 19 received Ad26.COV2.S at low or high dose, single or two shots; 5 received placebo; per-sample allocation not given. Specimens were obtained on day 63 following the first vaccine or placebo injection. TCRdb's table, derived via immunoSEQ multiplex PCR, lists solely in-frame clones and lacks some. The sample lists about 220,000 clones, 88% occurring once. The material was peripheral blood, obtained in a trial of Ad26.COV2.S vaccine versus placebo. Every receptor here comes from a person between 18 and 60 years old who received the Ad26.COV2.S COVID-19 vaccine or a placebo.

The rearrangement links TRBV7-9 to TRBJ2-1; D could derive from TRBD1 or TRBD2 (5 bases each). The CDR3 consists of 13 residues. V was pared by 2 bases and J by 4 bases, with 6 bases between. From germline, CDR1 is SEHNR and CDR2 FQNEAQ (reference sequence). This CDR3 reads CASSLWGYNEQFF. CDR3 nucleotide sequence: TGTGCCAGCAGCTTATGGGGGTACAATGAGCAGTTCTTC.

This rearrangement joins TRBV28 to TRBJ2-7; the D is unclear. CDR1 and CDR2 (germline): MDHEN, SYDVKM. V dropped 1 base and J dropped 4 bases, with 8 bases sitting between them. The CDR3 runs to 13 residues. CDR3 sequence: CASSLSLRYEQYF. In DNA, the CDR3 is TGTGCCAGCAGTTTATCCCTCCGTTACGAGCAGTACTTC.

This clone appeared once. This sequence joins TRBV11-2 and TRBJ2-5, with 7 bases that match TRBD1. The CDR3 has 15 residues. In germline, CDR1 is SGHAT, CDR2 FQNNGV. The V segment lost 5 bases and the J segment 2 bases; nucleotides outside the gene matches: 8. In DNA, the CDR3 is TGTGCCAGCAGCCCTACAGGGGCCACTCAAGAGACCCAGTACTTC. Protein sequence: CASSPTGATQETQYF.

The chain is built from TRBV29-1 and TRBJ1-1; D ambiguous. Trimming removed 4 bases at V and 0 bases at J, with 9 bases between. The CDR3 spans 13 residues. From germline, CDR1 is SQVTM and CDR2 ANQGSEA. For the CDR3, the DNA is TGCAGCGTTGGGCGCGGGTTGAACACTGAAGCTTTCTTT. It yields the protein CSVGRGLNTEAFF.

The gene calls are TRBV28 and TRBJ1-1; no clear D. V dropped 5 bases and J dropped 7 bases, with 14 bases sitting between them. The CDR3 sequence is 13 residues long. CDR1 and CDR2 (germline): MDHEN, SYDVKM. The chain's CDR3 is CASSEPQANEAFF. The CDR3 DNA reads TGTGCCAGCAGTGAACCGCAGGCAAATGAAGCTTTCTTT.

The chain uses TRBV11-2 and TRBJ2-3; D unresolved. Germline V CDR1 and CDR2: SGHAT, FQNNGV. The ends were cut back, 4 bases at V and 2 bases at J, with 10 bases in the middle. The CDR3 is made up of 14 amino acids. The CDR3 coding sequence is TGTGCCAGCAGCTCTTTGACCCTCACAGATACGCAGTATTTT. Protein sequence: CASSSLTLTDTQYF.

The chain carries TRBV19 and TRBJ2-7; 7 nucleotides agree with TRBD2. This CDR3 is built from 16 residues. Looked up from germline, CDR1 is LNHDA and CDR2 is SQIVND (reference sequence). Trimming cost V 6 bases and J 0 bases; bases outside gene matches: 11. As DNA, the CDR3 is TGTGCCAGTAGGGTCTCTGGCCGGGACTACTCCTACGAGCAGTACTTC. This sequence encodes CASRVSGRDYSYEQYF.

The rearrangement links TRBV7-6 to TRBJ1-1, with D possibly TRBD1 on 5 matching bases. The CDR3 contains 15 residues. Germline assignment: CDR1 SGHVS and CDR2 FNYEAQ. Trimming removed 9 bases at V and 1 base at J, with 18 bases between. CDR3 bases: TGTGCCAGTTCGAGGGCGGCGGGGGAGAACACTGAAGCTTTCTTT. Its protein is CASSRAAGENTEAFF.